The 5 T cell receptor beta chains reported below all come from one sample, sequenced in a study of blood T cell repertoires in COVID-19 (TCRdb year 2020). Libraries came from the immunoSEQ multiplex PCR assay. In TCRdb, the immuneACCESS table is reduced to in-frame sequences with V and J assigned. These tables do not hold every clone; where another copy was compared, an unresolved V gene accounts for under half, and the others remain unexplained. The sample table shows more than 45,000 clones, and 85% are seen once. Under 20% of the sample belongs to the ten largest clones. Sequenced input: peripheral blood. Receptors originate from a human donor in a cohort sampled during active COVID-19.

V and J are TRBV5-5 and TRBJ1-1; 9 bases agree with TRBD1. This CDR3 contains 15 residues. In germline, CDR1 is SGHKS, CDR2 YYEKEE (reference sequence). The V segment lost 4 bases and the J segment 4 bases; nucleotides outside the gene matches: 8. Here the CDR3 reads CASSRGGQGGTEAFF. The CDR3 DNA reads TGTGCCAGCAGCCGGGGGGGACAGGGTGGCACTGAAGCTTTCTTT.

The chain combines TRBV6-5 with TRBJ2-7; 7 nucleotides line up with TRBD1. V shed 6 bases and J 9 bases; nucleotides not matched to a gene: 14. CDR3 size: 14 residues. Looked up from germline, CDR1 is MNHEY and CDR2 is SVGAGI. The CDR3 sequence is CASRSGTETYRQYF. The CDR3 DNA follows: TGTGCCAGCAGATCGGGGACAGAGACCTACAGGCAGTACTTC.

The chain couples TRBV5-4 to TRBJ1-2; 9 bases align to TRBD1. The V and J ends lost 6 bases and 4 bases, in that order; junction bases with no gene match: 13. Germline V CDR1 and CDR2: SGHNT, YYREEE (reference sequence). The CDR3 extends over 16 amino acids. The CDR3 DNA reads as TGTGCCAGCACCTCCAACGCGGGACAGGGCGGCTATGGCTACACCTTC. This codes for CASTSNAGQGGYGYTF.

The chain uses TRBV7-7 and TRBJ2-5; TRBD1 matches at 9 bases. Germline V gene sequence: CDR1 SSHAT, CDR2 FNYEAQ (reference sequence). Trimming cost V 3 bases and J 4 bases; bases outside gene matches: 15. CDR3 length: 18 amino acids. The CDR3 region has the DNA TGTGCCAGCAGCTTGATTAGCCCCGGGACAGGGTACGGAGAGACCCAGTACTTC. The encoded protein is CASSLISPGTGYGETQYF.

The chain employs TRBV9 and TRBJ2-5; 9 bases fit TRBD2. Losses at the gene ends were 0 bases for V and 5 bases for J; bases not matched to a gene: 5. This CDR3 comprises 15 residues. CDR1 is SGDLS and CDR2 is YYNGEE in the germline V gene. For the CDR3, the DNA is TGTGCCAGCAGCGTAGAGGGCGGGGGGGCTGAGACCCAGTACTTC. It yields the protein CASSVEGGGAETQYF. The full variable domain, rest sourced from reference TRBV9 and TRBJ2-5, is DSGVTQTPKHLITATGQRVTLRCSPRSGDLSVYWYQQSLDQGLQFLIQYYNGEERAKGNILERFSAQQFPDLHSELNLSSLELGDSALYFCASSVEGGGAETQYFGPGTRLLVL.